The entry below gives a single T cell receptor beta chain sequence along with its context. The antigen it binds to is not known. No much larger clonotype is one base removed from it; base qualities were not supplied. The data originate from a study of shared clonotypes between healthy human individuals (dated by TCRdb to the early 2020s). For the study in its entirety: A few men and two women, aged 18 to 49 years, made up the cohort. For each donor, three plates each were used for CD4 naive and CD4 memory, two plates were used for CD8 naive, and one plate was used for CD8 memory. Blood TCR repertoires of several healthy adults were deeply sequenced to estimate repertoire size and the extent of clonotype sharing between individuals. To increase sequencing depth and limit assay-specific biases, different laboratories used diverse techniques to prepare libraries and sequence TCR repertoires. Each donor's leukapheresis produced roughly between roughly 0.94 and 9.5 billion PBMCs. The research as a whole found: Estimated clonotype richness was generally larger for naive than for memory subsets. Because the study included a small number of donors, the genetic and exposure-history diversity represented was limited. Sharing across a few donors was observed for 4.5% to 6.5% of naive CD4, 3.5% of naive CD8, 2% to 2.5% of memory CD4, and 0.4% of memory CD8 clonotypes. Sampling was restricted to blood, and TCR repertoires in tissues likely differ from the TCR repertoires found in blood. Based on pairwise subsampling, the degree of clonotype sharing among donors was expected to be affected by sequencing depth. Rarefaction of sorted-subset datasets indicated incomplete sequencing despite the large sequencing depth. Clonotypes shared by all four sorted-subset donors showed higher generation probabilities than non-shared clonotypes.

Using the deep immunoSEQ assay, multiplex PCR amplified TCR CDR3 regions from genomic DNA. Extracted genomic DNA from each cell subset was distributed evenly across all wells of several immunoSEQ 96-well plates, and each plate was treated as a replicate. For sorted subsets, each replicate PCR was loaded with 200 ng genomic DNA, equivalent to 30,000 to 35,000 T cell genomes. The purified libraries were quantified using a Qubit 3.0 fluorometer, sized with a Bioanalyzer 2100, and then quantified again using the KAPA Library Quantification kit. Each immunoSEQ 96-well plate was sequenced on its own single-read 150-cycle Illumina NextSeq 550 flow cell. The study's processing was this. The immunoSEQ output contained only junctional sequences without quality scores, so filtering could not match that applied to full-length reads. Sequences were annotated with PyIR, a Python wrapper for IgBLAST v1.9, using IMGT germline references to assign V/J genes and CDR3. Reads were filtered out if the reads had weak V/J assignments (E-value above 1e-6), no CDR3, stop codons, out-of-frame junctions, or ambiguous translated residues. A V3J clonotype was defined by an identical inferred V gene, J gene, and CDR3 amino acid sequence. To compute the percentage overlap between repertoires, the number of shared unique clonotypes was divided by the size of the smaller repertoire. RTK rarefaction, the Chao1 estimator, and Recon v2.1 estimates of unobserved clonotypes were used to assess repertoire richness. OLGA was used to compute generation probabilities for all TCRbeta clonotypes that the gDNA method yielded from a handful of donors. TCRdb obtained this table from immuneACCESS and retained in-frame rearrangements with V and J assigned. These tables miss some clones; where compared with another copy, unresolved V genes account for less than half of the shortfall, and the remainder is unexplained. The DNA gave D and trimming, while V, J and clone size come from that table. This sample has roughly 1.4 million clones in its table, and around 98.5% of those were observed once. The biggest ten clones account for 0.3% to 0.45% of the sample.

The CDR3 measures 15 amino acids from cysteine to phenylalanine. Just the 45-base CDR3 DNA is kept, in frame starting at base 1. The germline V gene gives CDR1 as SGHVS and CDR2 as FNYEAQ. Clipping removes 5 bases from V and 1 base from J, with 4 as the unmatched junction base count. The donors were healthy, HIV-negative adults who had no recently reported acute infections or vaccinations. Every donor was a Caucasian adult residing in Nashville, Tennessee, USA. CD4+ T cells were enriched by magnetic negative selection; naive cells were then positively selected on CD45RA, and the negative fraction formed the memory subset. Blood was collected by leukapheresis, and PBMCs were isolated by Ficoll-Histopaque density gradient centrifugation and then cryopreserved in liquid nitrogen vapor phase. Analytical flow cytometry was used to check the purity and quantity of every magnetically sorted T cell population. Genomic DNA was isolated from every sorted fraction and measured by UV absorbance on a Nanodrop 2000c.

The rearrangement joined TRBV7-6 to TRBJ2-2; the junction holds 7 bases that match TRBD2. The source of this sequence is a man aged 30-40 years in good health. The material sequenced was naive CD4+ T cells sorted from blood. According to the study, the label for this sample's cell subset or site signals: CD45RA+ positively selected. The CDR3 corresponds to CASSGTNQNTGELFF. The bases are TGTGCCAGCAGCGGGACTAACCAGAACACCGGGGAGCTGTTTTTT.